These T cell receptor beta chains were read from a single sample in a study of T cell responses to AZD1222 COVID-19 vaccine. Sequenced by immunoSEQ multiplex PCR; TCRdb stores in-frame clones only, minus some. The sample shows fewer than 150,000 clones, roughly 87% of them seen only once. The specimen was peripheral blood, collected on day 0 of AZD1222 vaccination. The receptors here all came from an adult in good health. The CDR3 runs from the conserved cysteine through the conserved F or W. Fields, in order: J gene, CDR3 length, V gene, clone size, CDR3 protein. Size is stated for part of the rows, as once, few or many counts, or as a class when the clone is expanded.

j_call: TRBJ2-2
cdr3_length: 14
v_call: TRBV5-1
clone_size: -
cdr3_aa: CASSLRVSTGELFF

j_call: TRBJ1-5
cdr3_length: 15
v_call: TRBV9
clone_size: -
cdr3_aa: CASSGHGSSNQPQHF

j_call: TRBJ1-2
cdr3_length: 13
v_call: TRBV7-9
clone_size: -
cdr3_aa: CASSFLRSEGYTF

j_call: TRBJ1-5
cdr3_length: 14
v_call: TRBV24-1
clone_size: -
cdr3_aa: CATSDLMSDQPQHF

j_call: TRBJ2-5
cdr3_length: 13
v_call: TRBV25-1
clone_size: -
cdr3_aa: CASSADSQETQYF

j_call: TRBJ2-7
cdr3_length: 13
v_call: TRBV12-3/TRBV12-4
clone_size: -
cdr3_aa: CASTQRVFYEQYF

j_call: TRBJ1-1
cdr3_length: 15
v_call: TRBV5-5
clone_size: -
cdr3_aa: CASSFPGQGEVAAFF

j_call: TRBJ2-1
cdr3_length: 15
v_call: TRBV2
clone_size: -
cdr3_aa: CASSFQGGTANEQFF

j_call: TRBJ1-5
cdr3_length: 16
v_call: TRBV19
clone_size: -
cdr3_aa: CAADSGLSYSNQPQHF

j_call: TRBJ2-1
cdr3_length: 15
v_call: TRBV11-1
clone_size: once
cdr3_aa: CASSLGTSGYNEQFF

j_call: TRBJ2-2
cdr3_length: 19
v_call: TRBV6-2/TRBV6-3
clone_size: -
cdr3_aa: CASSYSTFRPLANTGELFF

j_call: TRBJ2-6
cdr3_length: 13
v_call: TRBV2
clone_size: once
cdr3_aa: CASSYTGANVLTF

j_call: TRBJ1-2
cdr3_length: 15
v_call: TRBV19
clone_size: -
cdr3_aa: CASSIRTGGTYGYTF

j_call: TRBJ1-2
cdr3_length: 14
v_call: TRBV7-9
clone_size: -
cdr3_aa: CASSLGPPLHGYTF

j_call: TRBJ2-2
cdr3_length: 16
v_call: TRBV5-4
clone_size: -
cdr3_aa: CAAAFGVGGSTGELFF

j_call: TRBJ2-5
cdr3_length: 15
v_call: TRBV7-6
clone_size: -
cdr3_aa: CASSSSGTTQETQYF

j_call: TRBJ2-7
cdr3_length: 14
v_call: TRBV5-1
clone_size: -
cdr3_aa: CASSLGGSPYEQYF

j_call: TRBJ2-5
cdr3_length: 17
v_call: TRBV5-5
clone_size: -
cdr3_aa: CASSRRGQGAIQETQYF

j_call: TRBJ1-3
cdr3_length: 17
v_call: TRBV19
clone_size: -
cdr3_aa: CASSIVEVELSGNTIYF

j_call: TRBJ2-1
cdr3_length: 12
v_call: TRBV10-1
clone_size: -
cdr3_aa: CASSDLDREQFF

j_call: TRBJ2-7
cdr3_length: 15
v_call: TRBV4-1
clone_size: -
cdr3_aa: CASSPSHGRDYEQYF

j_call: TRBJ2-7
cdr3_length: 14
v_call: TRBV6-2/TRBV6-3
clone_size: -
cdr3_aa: CASSLTDSSYEQYF